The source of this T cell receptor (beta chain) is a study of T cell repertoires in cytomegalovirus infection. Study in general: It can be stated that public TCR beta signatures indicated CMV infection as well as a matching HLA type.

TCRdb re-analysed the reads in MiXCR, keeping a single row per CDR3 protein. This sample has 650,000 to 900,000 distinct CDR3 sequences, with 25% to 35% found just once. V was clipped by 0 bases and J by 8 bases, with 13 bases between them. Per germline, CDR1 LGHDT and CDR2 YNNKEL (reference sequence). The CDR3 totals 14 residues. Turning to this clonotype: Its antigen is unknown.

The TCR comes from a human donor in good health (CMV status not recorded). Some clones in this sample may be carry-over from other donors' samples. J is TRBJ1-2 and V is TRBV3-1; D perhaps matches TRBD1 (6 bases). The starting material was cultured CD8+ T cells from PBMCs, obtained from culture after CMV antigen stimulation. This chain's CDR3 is CASSQENRVEGYTF. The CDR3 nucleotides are TGTGCCAGCAGCCAAGAAAACAGGGTGGAAGGCTACACCTTC.